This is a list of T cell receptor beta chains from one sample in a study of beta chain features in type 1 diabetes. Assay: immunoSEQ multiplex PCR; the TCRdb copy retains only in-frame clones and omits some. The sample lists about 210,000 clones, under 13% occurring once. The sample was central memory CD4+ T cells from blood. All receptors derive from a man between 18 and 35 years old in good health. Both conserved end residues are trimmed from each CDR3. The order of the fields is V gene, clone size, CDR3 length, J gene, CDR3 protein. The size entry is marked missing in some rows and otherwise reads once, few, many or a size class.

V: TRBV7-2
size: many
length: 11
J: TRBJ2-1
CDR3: ASSLGTENEQF

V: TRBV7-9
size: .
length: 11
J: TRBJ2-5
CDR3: ASSPGAQETQY

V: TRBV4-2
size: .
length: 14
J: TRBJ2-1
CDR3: ASSQTSGSHYNEQF

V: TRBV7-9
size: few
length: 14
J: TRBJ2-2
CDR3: AGLTSGRANTGELF

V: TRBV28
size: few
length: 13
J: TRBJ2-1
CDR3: ASSNGGRSYNEQF

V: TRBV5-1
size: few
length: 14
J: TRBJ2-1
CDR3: ASSRSILTSYNEQF

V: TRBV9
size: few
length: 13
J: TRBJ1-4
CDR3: ASSVDPGLNEKLF

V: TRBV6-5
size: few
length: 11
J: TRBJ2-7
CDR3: ASSYVETGRQY

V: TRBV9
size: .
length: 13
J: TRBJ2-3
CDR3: ASHSGTVRTDTQY

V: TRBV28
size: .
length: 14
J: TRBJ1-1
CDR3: ASRFGGAFENTEAF

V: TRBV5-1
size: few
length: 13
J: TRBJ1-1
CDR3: ASSLAGTGNTEAF

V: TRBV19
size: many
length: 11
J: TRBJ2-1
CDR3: ASSIVNRNEQF

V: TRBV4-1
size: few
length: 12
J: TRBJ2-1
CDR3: ASSQGKQDNEQF

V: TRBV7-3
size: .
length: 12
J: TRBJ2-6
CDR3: ASSGSSGANVLT

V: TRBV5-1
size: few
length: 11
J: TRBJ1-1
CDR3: ASSLEGFTEAF

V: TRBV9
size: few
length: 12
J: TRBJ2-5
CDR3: ASSPRDYLETQY

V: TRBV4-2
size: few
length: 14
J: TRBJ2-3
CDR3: ASSPSGSGSSDTQY

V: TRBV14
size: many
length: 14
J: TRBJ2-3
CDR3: ASSQYIGRSTDTQY

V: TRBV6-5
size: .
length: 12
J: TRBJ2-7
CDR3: ASSYSRGVGEQY

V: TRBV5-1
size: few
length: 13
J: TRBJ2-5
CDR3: ASSSSSGIQETQY

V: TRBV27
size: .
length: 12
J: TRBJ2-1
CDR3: ASSLIGDGNEQF

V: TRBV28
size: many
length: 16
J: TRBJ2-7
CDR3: ASSLEGLAERIRYEQY